The present entry profiles one T cell receptor (beta chain) with its context. In its sample, this clonotype was seen a few times. It has no known antigen specificity. No base quality values were provided; no much bigger clone lies one nucleotide off. This record belongs to a study of CD8+CD57+ T cells in acquired aplastic anemia (dated by TCRdb to between 2018 and 2020). The study in broad terms: On average, sorted CD4+ and CD8+ cells yielded around 3.4 ug of extracted DNA, with a range of about 0.19 to 30 ug. CD8+CD57+ expansion was defined as a frequency above the mean frequency observed in healthy subjects.

The germline V gene (reference sequence) supplies CDR1 LNHNV and CDR2 YYDKDF. Its CDR3 holds 14 amino acids, cysteine through phenylalanine. Only the CDR3 DNA is retained, 42 bases long and in frame from the first base. Trimming costs V 1 base and J 5 bases, and their ends lie 11 bases apart. Genomic DNA served as template for TCR beta VDJ combination and CDR3 sequence profiling. An Illumina HiSeq 2000 was used for TCR repertoire sequencing. The authors processed their data as follows. Repertoires were assessed using TRBV/TRBJ rearrangement plots, CDR3 size and DJ length profiles, and Simpson's diversity index. The immunodominant clone was defined as the most abundant DNA sequence in deep sequencing data. CDR3 amino acid sequences were checked for sharing across subjects and were also compared against the VDJdb database and published repertoires. TCRdb handled the public reads itself, with Q25 trimming in fastp and clone calling in MiXCR, and kept productive beta chains. Duplicate CDR3 protein sequences are folded into a single record with the most common DNA and genes. TCRdb's processing, not the study's, gives the V and J calls here. Recorded for this sample are about 180,000 distinct CDR3 sequences; around 50% of them occurred a single time. The ten biggest clones cover approximately 12% of the sample.

Overall study results and their limits: Nearly 30 CD8+ CDR3 sequences were found in both patients and controls but appeared to be highly expressed in patients and within the immunodominant clones of the patients. Between patients and healthy controls, no significant difference in CD8+ Simpson's diversity was found (P=0.060).

Expansion of CD8+CD57+ cells had been shown by flow cytometry in the patients chosen for sequencing. Every patient had severe acquired aplastic anemia, diagnosed using the International Study of Aplastic Anemia and Agranulocytosis and Camitta criteria. Patients had received no therapy at the time of blood sampling. In the study, sorted CD4+ and CD8+ blood T cells from patients with severe aplastic anemia and from healthy subjects underwent deep sequencing of TCR repertoires. Patients were enrolled in the USA under clinicaltrials.gov protocols 00001620, 01623167, 00001397, 00071045, 00081523 and 00961064. Ficoll-Paque density gradient centrifugation was used to isolate peripheral blood mononuclear cells. Before DNA extraction, CD4+ and CD8+ T cells were sorted by FACS or by magnetic beads.

The rearranged chain carries TRBV15 and TRBJ2-5; the best D guess is TRBD2, with 6 bases matching. This receptor was identified in a human donor with aplastic anemia. The specimen was sorted CD4+, CD8+, or CD8+CD57+ T cells (not recorded which) from PBMCs. The encoded CDR3 is CATSRGGGTETQYF. The nucleotide sequence is TGTGCCACCAGCAGAGGTGGAGGGACGGAGACCCAGTACTTC.